A selection of T cell receptor beta chains follows, all from one sample in a study of T cell responses to AZD1222 COVID-19 vaccine. Produced via immunoSEQ multiplex PCR; TCRdb's table is partial and in-frame only. The sample lists about 70,000 clones; over 75% were seen once. The source was peripheral blood, collected 28 days after the second AZD1222 dose. The receptors were sampled from an adult who received the AZD1222 COVID-19 vaccine. The CDR3 runs from the conserved cysteine through the conserved F or W. The order of the fields is D gene, J gene, V gene, clone size, CDR3 DNA, CDR3 protein. D genes are given only for firm matches. Some rows have no size entry. The others give once, few or many, or a class for an expanded clone.

D gene: .; J gene: TRBJ2-3; V gene: TRBV5-1; clone size: .; CDR3 DNA: TGCGCCAGCAGCACTTTTGGCCTCAACAGGTTTCCCTACACAGATACGCAGTATTTT; CDR3 protein: CASSTFGLNRFPYTDTQYF
D gene: TRBD2; J gene: TRBJ2-2; V gene: TRBV7-7; clone size: .; CDR3 DNA: TGTGCCAGCAGCTCCTCGGGACTAGCGGACACCGGGGAGCTGTTTTTT; CDR3 protein: CASSSSGLADTGELFF
D gene: .; J gene: TRBJ1-5; V gene: TRBV6-1; clone size: .; CDR3 DNA: TGTGCCAGCAGTGAAGCTCAGGCAAATCAGCCCCAGCATTTT; CDR3 protein: CASSEAQANQPQHF
D gene: .; J gene: TRBJ1-3; V gene: TRBV5-1; clone size: .; CDR3 DNA: TGCGCCAGCAGCTTGTCTCTGACTGGAAACACCATATATTTT; CDR3 protein: CASSLSLTGNTIYF
D gene: .; J gene: TRBJ1-4; V gene: TRBV6-5; clone size: .; CDR3 DNA: TGTGCCAGCAGTTACTGGAGGAGAGGGGAAAAACTGTTTTTT; CDR3 protein: CASSYWRRGEKLFF
D gene: .; J gene: TRBJ1-1; V gene: TRBV5-1; clone size: .; CDR3 DNA: TGCGCCAGCAGCTTGGCAGGCGGTGGTATCGCTGAAGCTTTCTTT; CDR3 protein: CASSLAGGGIAEAFF
D gene: .; J gene: TRBJ1-5; V gene: TRBV7-2; clone size: .; CDR3 DNA: TGTGCCAGCAGCCCCGCGGGGGGGGCCCATCAGCCCCAGCATTTT; CDR3 protein: CASSPAGGAHQPQHF
D gene: .; J gene: TRBJ1-1; V gene: TRBV10-3; clone size: .; CDR3 DNA: TGTGCCATCAGTGAAAGAGGGGGGAACACTGAAGCTTTCTTT; CDR3 protein: CAISERGGNTEAFF
D gene: TRBD1; J gene: TRBJ1-2; V gene: TRBV19; clone size: .; CDR3 DNA: TGTGCCAGTAGTATTAACCCCGGACAGGCTTCGCGTGGCTACACCTTC; CDR3 protein: CASSINPGQASRGYTF
D gene: TRBD1; J gene: TRBJ2-7; V gene: TRBV11-3; clone size: .; CDR3 DNA: TGTGCCAGCAGCCCGCGGACAGGGAGCTCCTACGAGCAGTACTTC; CDR3 protein: CASSPRTGSSYEQYF
D gene: TRBD1; J gene: TRBJ1-1; V gene: TRBV7-9; clone size: .; CDR3 DNA: TGTGCCAGCAGCTTTCCAGGGGGCCGGGACACTGAAGCTTTCTTT; CDR3 protein: CASSFPGGRDTEAFF
D gene: .; J gene: TRBJ1-1; V gene: TRBV7-3; clone size: .; CDR3 DNA: TGTGCCAGCAGCTTCCGGAAGGGCACTGAAGCTTTCTTT; CDR3 protein: CASSFRKGTEAFF
D gene: .; J gene: TRBJ1-1; V gene: TRBV6-6; clone size: .; CDR3 DNA: TGTGCCAGCAGTTGGCGGGACACTGAAGCTTTCTTT; CDR3 protein: CASSWRDTEAFF
D gene: .; J gene: TRBJ1-3; V gene: TRBV7-2; clone size: .; CDR3 DNA: TGTGCCAGCAGCTTAGGGGACCCAGGGGGAAACACCATATATTTT; CDR3 protein: CASSLGDPGGNTIYF
D gene: .; J gene: TRBJ2-2; V gene: TRBV4-1; clone size: few; CDR3 DNA: TGCGCCAGCAGCCAAAATAGCCGGAACACCGGGGAGCTGTTTTTT; CDR3 protein: CASSQNSRNTGELFF
D gene: .; J gene: TRBJ1-2; V gene: TRBV7-2; clone size: .; CDR3 DNA: TGTGCCAGCAGCTTAGCTAACTATGGCTACACCTTC; CDR3 protein: CASSLANYGYTF
D gene: .; J gene: TRBJ1-6; V gene: TRBV11-2; clone size: .; CDR3 DNA: TGTGCCAGCAGCCCCCCAGGACGGGATAATTCACCCCTCCACTTT; CDR3 protein: CASSPPGRDNSPLHF
D gene: .; J gene: TRBJ1-5; V gene: TRBV6-1; clone size: medium-sized; CDR3 DNA: TGTGCCAGCAGTGAACGGTGGAGTGGGGCCCAGCATTTT; CDR3 protein: CASSERWSGAQHF
D gene: .; J gene: TRBJ1-1; V gene: TRBV6-5; clone size: .; CDR3 DNA: TGTGCCAGCAGTTACTCCCCAGGGACTGAAGCTTTCTTT; CDR3 protein: CASSYSPGTEAFF
D gene: .; J gene: TRBJ1-3; V gene: TRBV30; clone size: .; CDR3 DNA: TGTGCCTGGAGTATCAGAGGGCTCTCTGGAAACACCATATATTTT; CDR3 protein: CAWSIRGLSGNTIYF
D gene: .; J gene: TRBJ1-2; V gene: TRBV20-1; clone size: .; CDR3 DNA: TGCAGTGCTAGAGAGGGCTATGGCTACACCTTC; CDR3 protein: CSAREGYGYTF
D gene: TRBD2; J gene: TRBJ2-3; V gene: TRBV7-9; clone size: .; CDR3 DNA: TGTGCCAGCAACCCCGGGACTAGCGGTTGGAGGAGCACAGATACGCAGTATTTT; CDR3 protein: CASNPGTSGWRSTDTQYF
D gene: TRBD2; J gene: TRBJ2-1; V gene: TRBV7-2; clone size: .; CDR3 DNA: TGTGCCAGCAGACTTAGCGGGCTCGGTATCAATGAGCAGTTCTTC; CDR3 protein: CASRLSGLGINEQFF
D gene: .; J gene: TRBJ2-7; V gene: TRBV19; clone size: .; CDR3 DNA: TGTGCCAGTAGTACCTCCCCCGGAGTCCGAAACGAGCAGTACTTC; CDR3 protein: CASSTSPGVRNEQYF
D gene: .; J gene: TRBJ1-1; V gene: TRBV21-1; clone size: .; CDR3 DNA: TGTGCCAGCAGCATCGAGGGGGGCCATAACACTGAAGCTTTCTTT; CDR3 protein: CASSIEGGHNTEAFF
D gene: .; J gene: TRBJ2-7; V gene: TRBV18; clone size: .; CDR3 DNA: TGTGCCAGCTCCTCTCCGGGAGTTTACGAGCAGTACTTC; CDR3 protein: CASSSPGVYEQYF
D gene: TRBD1; J gene: TRBJ1-5; V gene: TRBV6-5; clone size: few; CDR3 DNA: TGTGCCAGCGGACAGGGGTCCCATCAGCCCCAGCATTTT; CDR3 protein: CASGQGSHQPQHF
D gene: TRBD2; J gene: TRBJ2-7; V gene: TRBV5-6; clone size: .; CDR3 DNA: TGTGCCAGCAGCCCGGGACTAGCGGGAGCTAAGGACGAGCAGTACTTC; CDR3 protein: CASSPGLAGAKDEQYF
D gene: .; J gene: TRBJ1-1; V gene: TRBV5-1; clone size: .; CDR3 DNA: TGCGCCAGCAGCTCCGGAATGGGGCGAAGTACTGAAGCTTTCTTT; CDR3 protein: CASSSGMGRSTEAFF
D gene: .; J gene: TRBJ1-3; V gene: TRBV9; clone size: few; CDR3 DNA: TGTGCCAGCAGCCCCATCCCAACAGAGATTGGAAACACCATATATTTT; CDR3 protein: CASSPIPTEIGNTIYF
D gene: .; J gene: TRBJ1-1; V gene: TRBV5-8; clone size: once; CDR3 DNA: TGTGCCAGCACCCCGTTTGATGAAGCTTTCTTT; CDR3 protein: CASTPFDEAFF
D gene: TRBD2; J gene: TRBJ2-1; V gene: TRBV7-2; clone size: .; CDR3 DNA: TGTGCCAGCAGCTGGTCAGCGGGAGACAATGAGCAGTTCTTC; CDR3 protein: CASSWSAGDNEQFF